This T cell receptor beta chain was captured by sequencing in a study of identifying expanded T cells in peripheral blood. With respect to this clone: Its antigen is undetermined.

Findings and caveats of the study: Over approximately two and four weeks, about 15 and 19 clones changed, versus 1.2 between replicates.

Profiled with immunoSEQ multiplex PCR; TCRdb holds only in-frame clones, not every one. The sample lists fewer than 55,000 clones; roughly 82% were seen once. The CDR3 spans 14 residues. Germline V gives CDR1 SGDLS, CDR2 YYNGEE. Trimming pared 2 bases from V and 4 bases from J, leaving 12 bases between. The sequence came from a person between 18 and 75 years old in good health. The material sequenced was blood. The chain uses TRBV9 and TRBJ2-5; D possibly corresponds to TRBD2 (5 bases). The CDR3, as DNA: TGTGCCAGCAGCGTTACTAGAGATGGAGAGACCCAGTACTTC. This sequence encodes CASSVTRDGETQYF.